Detailed here is one TCR beta chain. Source study methods: Estimation of nucleated cell counts was performed using reference gene primer amplification. TCRdb's copy holds only in-frame clones and misses some; the assay was immunoSEQ multiplex PCR. Clone size and the V and J calls come from that table; the DNA yielded D and trimming. The table records approximately 380,000 clones, 85% of them present only once. J lost 5 bases, V lost 0 bases, and 4 bases had no gene match. Germline V gene lookup returns CDR1 MNHEY and CDR2 SVGAGI. The CDR3 covers 14 residues. The entry originates in a study of blood T cell repertoires in COVID-19. Study overall: Samples of COVID-19 (acute and convalescent) were obtained from the United States, Italy and Spain.

J is TRBJ2-7 and V is TRBV6-5; 7 bases line up with TRBD2. The source is a woman under 30 with acute or convalescent COVID-19. Material: peripheral blood. Here the CDR3 reads CASSYSGGNHEQYF. In DNA, the CDR3 is TGTGCCAGCAGTTACTCGGGGGGGAACCACGAGCAGTACTTC.